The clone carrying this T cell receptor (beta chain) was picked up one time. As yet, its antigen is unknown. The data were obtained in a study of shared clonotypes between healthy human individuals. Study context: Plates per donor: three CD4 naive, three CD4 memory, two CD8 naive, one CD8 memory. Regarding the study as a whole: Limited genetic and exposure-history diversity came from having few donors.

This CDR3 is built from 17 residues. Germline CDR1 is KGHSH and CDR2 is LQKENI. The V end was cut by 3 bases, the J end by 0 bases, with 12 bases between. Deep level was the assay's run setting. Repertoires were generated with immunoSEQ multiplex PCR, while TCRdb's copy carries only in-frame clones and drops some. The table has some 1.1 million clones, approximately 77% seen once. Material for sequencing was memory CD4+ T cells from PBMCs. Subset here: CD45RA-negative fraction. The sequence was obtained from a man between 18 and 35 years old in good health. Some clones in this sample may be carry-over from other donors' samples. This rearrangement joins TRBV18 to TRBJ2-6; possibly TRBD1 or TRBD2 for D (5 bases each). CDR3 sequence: CASSPGTGTSGANVLTF. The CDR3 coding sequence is TGTGCCAGCTCACCGGGTACTGGGACCTCTGGGGCCAACGTCCTGACTTTC.